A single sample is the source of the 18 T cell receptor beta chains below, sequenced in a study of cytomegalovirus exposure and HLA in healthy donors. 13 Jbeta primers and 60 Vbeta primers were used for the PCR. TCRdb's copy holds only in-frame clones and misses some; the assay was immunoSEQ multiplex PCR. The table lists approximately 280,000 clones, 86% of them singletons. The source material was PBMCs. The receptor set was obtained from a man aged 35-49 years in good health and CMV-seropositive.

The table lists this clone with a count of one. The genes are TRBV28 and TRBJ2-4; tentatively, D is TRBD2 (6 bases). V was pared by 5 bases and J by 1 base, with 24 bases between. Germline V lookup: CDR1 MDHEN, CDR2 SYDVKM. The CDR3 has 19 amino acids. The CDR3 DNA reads TGTGCCAGCAGTAAACTGAGTCTGACTGGAGGGGTGGCCAAAAACATTCAGTACTTC. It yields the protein CASSKLSLTGGVAKNIQYF.

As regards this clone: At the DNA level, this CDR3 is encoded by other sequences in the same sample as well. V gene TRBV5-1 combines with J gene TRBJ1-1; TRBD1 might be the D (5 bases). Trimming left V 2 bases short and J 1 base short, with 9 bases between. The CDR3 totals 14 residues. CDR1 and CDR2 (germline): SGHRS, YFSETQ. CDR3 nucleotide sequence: TGCGCCAGCAGCTTAAGACAGCCGAACACTGAAGCTTTCTTT. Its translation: CASSLRQPNTEAFF. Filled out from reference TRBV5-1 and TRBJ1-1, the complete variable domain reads KAGVTQTPRYLIKTRGQQVTLSCSPISGHRSVSWYQQTPGQGLQFLFEYFSETQRNKGNFPGRFSGRQFSNSRSEMNVSTLELGDSALYLCASSLRQPNTEAFFGQGTRLTVV.

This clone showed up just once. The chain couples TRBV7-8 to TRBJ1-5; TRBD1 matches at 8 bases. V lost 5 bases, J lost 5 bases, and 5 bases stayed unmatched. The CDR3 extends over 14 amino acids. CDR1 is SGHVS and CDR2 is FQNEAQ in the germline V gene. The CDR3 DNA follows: TGTGCCAGCAGCCCCGGGACAGGTCATCAGCCCCAGCATTTT. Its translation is CASSPGTGHQPQHF. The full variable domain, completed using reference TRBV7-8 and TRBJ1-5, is GAGVSQSPRYKVAKRGQDVALRCDPISGHVSLFWYQQALGQGPEFLTYFQNEAQLDKSGLPSDRFFAERPEGSVSTLKIQRTQQEDSAVYLCASSPGTGHQPQHFGDGTRLSIL.

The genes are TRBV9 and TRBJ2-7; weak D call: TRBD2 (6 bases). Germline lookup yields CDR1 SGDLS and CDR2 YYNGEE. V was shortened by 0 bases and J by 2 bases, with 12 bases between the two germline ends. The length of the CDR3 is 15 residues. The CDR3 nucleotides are TGTGCCAGCAGCGTAGGGGGGGACGGAACCTACGAGCAGTACTTC. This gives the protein CASSVGGDGTYEQYF. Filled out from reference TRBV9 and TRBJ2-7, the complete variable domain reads DSGVTQTPKHLITATGQRVTLRCSPRSGDLSVYWYQQSLDQGLQFLIQYYNGEERAKGNILERFSAQQFPDLHSELNLSSLELGDSALYFCASSVGGDGTYEQYFGPGTRLTVT.

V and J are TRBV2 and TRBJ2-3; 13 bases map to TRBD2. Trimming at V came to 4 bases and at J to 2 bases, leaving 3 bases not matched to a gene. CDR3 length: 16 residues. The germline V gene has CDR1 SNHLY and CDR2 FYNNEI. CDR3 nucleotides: TGTGCCAGCAGTGGGGGGACTAGCGGGACCACAGATACGCAGTATTTT. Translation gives CASSGGTSGTTDTQYF.

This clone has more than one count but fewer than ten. In nucleotides, the CDR3 is TGCGCCAGCAGCCAAATCCCCGCTAGCGGGAGTTTATCGGAGCAGTTCTTC. It codes for CASSQIPASGSLSEQFF. The chain combines TRBV4-3 with TRBJ2-1, with 10 bases lining up with TRBD2. This CDR3 has 17 residues. Germline loops: CDR1 LGHNA, CDR2 YSLEER. Germline trimming cut 2 bases from V and 10 bases from J; bases unmatched to any gene: 14.

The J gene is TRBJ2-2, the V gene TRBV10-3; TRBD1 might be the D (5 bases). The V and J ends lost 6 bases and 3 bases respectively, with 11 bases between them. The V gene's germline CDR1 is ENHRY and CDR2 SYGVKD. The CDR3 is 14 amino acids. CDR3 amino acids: CAISTSTDTGELFF. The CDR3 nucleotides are TGTGCCATCAGCACTTCGACAGACACCGGGGAGCTGTTTTTT.

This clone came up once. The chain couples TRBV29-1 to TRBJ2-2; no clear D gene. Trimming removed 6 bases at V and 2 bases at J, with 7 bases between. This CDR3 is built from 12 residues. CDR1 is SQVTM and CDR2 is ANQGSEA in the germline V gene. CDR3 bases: TGCAGCGTGAGTGTCAACACCGGGGAGCTGTTTTTT. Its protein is CSVSVNTGELFF.

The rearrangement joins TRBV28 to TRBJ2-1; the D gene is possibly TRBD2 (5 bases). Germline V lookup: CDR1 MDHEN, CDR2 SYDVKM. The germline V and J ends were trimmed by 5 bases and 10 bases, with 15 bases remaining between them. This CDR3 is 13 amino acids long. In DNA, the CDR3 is TGTGCCAGCAGTACAACCCCATCGGGGGAGCAGTTCTTC. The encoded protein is CASSTTPSGEQFF. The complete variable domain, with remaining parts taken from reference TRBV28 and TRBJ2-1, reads DVKVTQSSRYLVKRTGEKVFLECVQDMDHENMFWYRQDPGLGLRLIYFSYDVKMKEKGDIPEGYSVSREKKERFSLILESASTNQTSMYLCASSTTPSGEQFFGPGTRLTVL.

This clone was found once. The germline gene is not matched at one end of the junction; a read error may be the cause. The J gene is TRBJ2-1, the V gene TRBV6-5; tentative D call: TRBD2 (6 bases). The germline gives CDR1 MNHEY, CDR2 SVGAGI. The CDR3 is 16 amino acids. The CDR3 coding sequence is TGTGCCAGCAATTACTCTCTAGCGCCATCCTACAATGAGCAGTTCTTC. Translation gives CASNYSLAPSYNEQFF.

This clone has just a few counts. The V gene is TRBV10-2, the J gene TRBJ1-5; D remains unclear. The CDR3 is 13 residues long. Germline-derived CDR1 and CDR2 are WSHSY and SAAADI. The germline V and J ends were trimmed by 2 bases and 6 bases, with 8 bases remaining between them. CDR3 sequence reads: CASSETAAQPQHF. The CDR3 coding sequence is TGCGCCAGCAGTGAGACCGCGGCTCAGCCCCAGCATTTT.

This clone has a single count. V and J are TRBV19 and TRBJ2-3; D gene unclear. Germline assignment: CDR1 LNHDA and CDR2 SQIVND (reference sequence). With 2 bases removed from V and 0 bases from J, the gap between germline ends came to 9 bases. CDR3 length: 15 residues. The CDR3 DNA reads TGTGCCAGTAGTATACAGATACCTAGCACAGATACGCAGTATTTT. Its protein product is CASSIQIPSTDTQYF.

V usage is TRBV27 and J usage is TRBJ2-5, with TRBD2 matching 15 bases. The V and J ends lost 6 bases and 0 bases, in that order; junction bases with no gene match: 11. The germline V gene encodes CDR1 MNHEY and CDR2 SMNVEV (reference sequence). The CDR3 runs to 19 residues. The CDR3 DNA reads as TGTGCCAGCAGCCGAATCCCGGGACTAGCGGGAGGTTACCAAGAGACCCAGTACTTC. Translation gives CASSRIPGLAGGYQETQYF.

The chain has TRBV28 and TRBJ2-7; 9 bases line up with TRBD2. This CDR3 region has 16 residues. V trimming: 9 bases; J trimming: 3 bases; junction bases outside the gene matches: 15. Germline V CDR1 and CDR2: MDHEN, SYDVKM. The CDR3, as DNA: TGTGCCAGTACGAACCCCCGAGGTAGCGGGAGCTACGAGCAGTACTTC. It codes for CASTNPRGSGSYEQYF.

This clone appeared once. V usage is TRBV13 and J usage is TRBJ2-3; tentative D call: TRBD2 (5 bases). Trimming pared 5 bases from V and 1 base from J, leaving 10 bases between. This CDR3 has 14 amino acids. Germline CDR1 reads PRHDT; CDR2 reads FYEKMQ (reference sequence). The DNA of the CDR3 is TGTGCCAGCAGCCCGACGAGGGGCACAGATACGCAGTATTTT. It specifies CASSPTRGTDTQYF.

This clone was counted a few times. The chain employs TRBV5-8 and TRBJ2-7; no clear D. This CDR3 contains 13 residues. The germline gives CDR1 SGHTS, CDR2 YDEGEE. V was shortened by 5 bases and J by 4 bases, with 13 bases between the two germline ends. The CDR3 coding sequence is TGTGCCAGCAGACCTCCCCTGGAGTACGAGCAGTACTTC. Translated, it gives CASRPPLEYEQYF. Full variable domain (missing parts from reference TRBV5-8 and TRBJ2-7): EAGVTQSPTHLIKTRGQQATLRCSPISGHTSVYWYQQALGLGLQFLLWYDEGEERNRGNFPPRFSGRQFPNYSSELNVNALELEDSALYLCASRPPLEYEQYFGPGTRLTVT.

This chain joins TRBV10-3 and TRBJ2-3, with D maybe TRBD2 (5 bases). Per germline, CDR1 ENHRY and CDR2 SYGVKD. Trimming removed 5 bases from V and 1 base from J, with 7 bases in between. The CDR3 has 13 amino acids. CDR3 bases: TGTGCCATCAGTTCGAGGGGCACAGATACGCAGTATTTT. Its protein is CAISSRGTDTQYF.

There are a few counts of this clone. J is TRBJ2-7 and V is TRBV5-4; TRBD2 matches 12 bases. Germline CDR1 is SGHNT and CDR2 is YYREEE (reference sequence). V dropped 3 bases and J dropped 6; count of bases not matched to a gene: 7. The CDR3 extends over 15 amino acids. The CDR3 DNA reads TGTGCCAGCAGCTCCAGACTAGCGGGAGTCCCCGAGCAGTACTTC. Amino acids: CASSSRLAGVPEQYF.